In this sample, the clone carrying this TCR beta chain turned up many times. Its target is not known. The data derive from a study of T cells in Graves' hyperthyroidism and ophthalmopathy. Duration under 3 months, a NOSPECS grade of at least 4, and a Clinical Activity Score of at least 3 characterized the ophthalmopathy patients. Researchers took RNA transcripts and amplified the TCR beta CDR3 regions from them. Using the HTBI primer set, a first-round RT-PCR was run on the TCR CDR3. MiXCR, applied by TCRdb to the multiplex PCR reads, yields one record per CDR3 protein. The sample has about 410,000 distinct CDR3 sequences, roughly 15% seen once. The CDR3 spans 11 residues. V lost 1 base, J lost 5 bases, and 4 bases lay in between. Germline values: CDR1 SGHRS, CDR2 YFSETQ. General study findings and limits: Model output signaled ophthalmopathy a median roughly six months ahead of onset.

This TCR was recovered from a man between 18 and 35 years old with Graves' ophthalmopathy. The chain carries TRBV5-1 and TRBJ2-7; D call uncertain. The sequencing input was blood. CDR3 region: CASSLQDEQYF. The CDR3 region has the DNA TGCGCCAGCAGCTTGCAGGACGAGCAGTACTTC.